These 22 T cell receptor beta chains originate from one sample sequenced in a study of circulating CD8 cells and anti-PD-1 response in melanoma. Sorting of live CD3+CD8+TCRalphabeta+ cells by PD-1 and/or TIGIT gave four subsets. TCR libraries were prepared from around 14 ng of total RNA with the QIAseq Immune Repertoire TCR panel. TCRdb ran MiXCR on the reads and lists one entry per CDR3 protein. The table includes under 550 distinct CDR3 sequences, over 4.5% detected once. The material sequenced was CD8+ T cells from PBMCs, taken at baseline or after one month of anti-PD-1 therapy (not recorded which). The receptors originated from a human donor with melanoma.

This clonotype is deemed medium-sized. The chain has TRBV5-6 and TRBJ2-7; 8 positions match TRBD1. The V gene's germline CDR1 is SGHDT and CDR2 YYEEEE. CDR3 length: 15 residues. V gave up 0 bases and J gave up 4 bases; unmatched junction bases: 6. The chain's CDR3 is CASSLASRGLYEQYF. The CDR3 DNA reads TGTGCCAGCAGCTTGGCGTCCAGGGGGCTTTACGAGCAGTACTTC.

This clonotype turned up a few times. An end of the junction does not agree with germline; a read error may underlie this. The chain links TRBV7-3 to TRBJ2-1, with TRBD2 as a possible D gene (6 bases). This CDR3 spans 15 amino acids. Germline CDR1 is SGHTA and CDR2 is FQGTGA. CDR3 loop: CASSPWGEVYSEQFF. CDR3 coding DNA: TGTGCCAGCAGCCCCTGGGGGGAGGTCTACAGTGAGCAGTTCTTC.

This CDR3 reads CASSPSSRGELFF. CDR3 bases: TGTGCCAGTAGCCCTAGTTCAAGAGGGGAGCTGTTTTTT. The genes are TRBV19 and TRBJ2-2; D uncertain. This CDR3 has 13 amino acids. Germline V gene data show CDR1 as LNHDA and CDR2 as SQIVND (reference sequence). The V gene lost 6 bases and the J gene lost 8 bases, with 13 bases spanning the gap.

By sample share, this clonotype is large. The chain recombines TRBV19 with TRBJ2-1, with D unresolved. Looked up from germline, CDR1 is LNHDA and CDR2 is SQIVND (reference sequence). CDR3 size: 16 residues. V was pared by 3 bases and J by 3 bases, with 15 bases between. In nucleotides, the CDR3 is TGTGCCAGTAGTATTTACGCTTCAGTCGTCTACAATGAGCAGTTCTTC. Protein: CASSIYASVVYNEQFF.

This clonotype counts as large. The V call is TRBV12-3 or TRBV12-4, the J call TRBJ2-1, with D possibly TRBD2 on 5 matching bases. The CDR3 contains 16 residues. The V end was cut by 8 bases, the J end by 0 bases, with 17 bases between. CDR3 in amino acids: CASREALTSSYNEQFF. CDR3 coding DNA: TGTGCCAGCCGGGAAGCCCTAACCAGCTCCTACAATGAGCAGTTCTTC.

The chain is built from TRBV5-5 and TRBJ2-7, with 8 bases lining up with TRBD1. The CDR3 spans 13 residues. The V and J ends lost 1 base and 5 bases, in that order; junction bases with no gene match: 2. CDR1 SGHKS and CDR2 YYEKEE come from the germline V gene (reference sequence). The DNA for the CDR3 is TGTGCCAGCAGCTTGCAGGGGGCAAACGAGCAGTACTTC. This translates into CASSLQGANEQYF.

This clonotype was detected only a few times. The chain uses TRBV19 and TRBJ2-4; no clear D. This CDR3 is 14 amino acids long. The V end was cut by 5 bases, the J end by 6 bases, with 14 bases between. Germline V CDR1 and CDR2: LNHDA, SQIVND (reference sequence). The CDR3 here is CASSHQGPLNIQYF. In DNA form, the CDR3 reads TGTGCCAGTAGTCACCAAGGCCCTTTAAACATTCAGTACTTC.

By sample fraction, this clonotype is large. The CDR3 DNA reads as TGTGCCAGCAGTTTACCTGGGGGGAACACTGAAGCTTTCTTT. It specifies CASSLPGGNTEAFF. The V gene is TRBV27, the J gene TRBJ1-1; TRBD1 is a possible D gene (5 bases). Germline values: CDR1 MNHEY, CDR2 SMNVEV (reference sequence). This CDR3 region has 14 residues. Trimming took off 2 bases at V and 1 base at J, with 8 bases between the two ends.

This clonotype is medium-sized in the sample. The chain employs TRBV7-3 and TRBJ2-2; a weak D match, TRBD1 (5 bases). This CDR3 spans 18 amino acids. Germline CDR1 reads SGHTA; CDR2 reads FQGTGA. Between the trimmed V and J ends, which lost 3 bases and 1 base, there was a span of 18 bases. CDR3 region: CASSFALRGAQNTGELFF. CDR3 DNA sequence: TGTGCCAGCAGCTTCGCATTACGTGGGGCCCAGAACACCGGGGAGCTGTTTTTT.

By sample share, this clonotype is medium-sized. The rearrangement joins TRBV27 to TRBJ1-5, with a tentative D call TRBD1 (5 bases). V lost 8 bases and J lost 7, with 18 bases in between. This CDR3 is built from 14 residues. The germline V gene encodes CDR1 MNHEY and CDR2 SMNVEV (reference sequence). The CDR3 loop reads CASGSLNRDQPQHF. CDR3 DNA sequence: TGTGCCAGCGGATCCCTCAACCGGGACCAGCCCCAGCATTTT.

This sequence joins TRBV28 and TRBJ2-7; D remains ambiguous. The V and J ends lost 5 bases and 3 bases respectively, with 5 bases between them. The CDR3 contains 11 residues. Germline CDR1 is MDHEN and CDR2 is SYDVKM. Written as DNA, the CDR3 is TGTGCCAGCAGTCCACTCTACGAGCAGTACTTC. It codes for CASSPLYEQYF.

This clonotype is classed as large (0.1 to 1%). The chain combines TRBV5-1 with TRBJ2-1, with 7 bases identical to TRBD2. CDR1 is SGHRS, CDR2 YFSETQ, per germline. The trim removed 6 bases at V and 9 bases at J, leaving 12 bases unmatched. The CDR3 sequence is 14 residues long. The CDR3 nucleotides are TGCGCCAGCACCCCCGGGGGAGGGTATGGTGAGCAGTTCTTC. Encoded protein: CASTPGGGYGEQFF.

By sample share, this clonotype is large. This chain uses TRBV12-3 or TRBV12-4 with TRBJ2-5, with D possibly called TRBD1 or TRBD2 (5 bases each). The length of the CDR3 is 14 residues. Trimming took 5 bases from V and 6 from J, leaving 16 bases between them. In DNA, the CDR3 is TGTGCCAGCAGTACAAGGGACGGGCGGAAGACCCAGTACTTC. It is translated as CASSTRDGRKTQYF.

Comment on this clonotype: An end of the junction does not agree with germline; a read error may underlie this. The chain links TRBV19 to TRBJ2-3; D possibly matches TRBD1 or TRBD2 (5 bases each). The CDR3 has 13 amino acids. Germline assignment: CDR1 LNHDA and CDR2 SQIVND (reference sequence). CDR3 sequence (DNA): TGTGCCAGTAGTATGACGGGACCAGAAACGCAGTATTTT. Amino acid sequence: CASSMTGPETQYF.

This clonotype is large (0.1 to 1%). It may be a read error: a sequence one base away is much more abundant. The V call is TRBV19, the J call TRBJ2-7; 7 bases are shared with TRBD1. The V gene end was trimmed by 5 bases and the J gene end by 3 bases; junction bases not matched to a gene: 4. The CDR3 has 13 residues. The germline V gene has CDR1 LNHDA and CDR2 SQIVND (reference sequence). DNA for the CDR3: TGTGCCAGTAGTTTGACAGGGAGCTACGAGCAGTACTTC. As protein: CASSLTGSYEQYF.

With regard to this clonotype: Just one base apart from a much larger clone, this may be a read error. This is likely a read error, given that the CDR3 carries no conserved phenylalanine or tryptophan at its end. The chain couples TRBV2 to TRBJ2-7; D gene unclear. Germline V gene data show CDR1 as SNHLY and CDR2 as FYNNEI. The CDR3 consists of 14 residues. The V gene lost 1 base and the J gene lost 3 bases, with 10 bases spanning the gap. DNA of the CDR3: TGTGCCAGCAGTGAAGATACGGGTGGCTACGAGCAGTACTCC. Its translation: CASSEDTGGYEQYS.

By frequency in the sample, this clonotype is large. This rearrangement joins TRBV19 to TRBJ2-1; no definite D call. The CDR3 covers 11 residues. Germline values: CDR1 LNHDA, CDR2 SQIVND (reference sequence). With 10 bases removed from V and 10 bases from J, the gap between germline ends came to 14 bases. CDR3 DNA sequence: TGTGCCACCGGGTTCGCTCAAGAGCAGTTCTTC. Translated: CATGFAQEQFF.

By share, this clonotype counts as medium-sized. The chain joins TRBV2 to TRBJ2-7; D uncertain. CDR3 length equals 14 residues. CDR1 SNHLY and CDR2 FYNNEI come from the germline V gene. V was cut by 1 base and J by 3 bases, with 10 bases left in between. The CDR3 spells CASSEDTGGYEQYF. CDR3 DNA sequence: TGTGCCAGCAGTGAAGATACGGGTGGCTACGAGCAGTACTTC.

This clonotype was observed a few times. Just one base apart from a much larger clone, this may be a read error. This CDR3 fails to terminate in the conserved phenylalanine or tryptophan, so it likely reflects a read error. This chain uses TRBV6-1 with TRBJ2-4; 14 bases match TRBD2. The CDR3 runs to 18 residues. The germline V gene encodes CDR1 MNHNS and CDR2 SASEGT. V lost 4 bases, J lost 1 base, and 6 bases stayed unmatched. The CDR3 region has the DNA TGTGCCAGCAGTGGAAGGACTAGCGGGGGGAACGCCAAAAACATTCAGTACCTC. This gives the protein CASSGRTSGGNAKNIQYL.

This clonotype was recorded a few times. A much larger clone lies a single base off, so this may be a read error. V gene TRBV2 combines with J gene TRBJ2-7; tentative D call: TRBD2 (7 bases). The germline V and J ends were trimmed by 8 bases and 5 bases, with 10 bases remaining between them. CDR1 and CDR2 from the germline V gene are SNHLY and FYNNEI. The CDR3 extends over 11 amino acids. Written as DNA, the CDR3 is TGTGCCAGCGGGAGGGGGGACGAGCAGTACTTC. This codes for CASGRGDEQYF. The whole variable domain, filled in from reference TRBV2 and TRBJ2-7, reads EPEVTQTPSHQVTQMGQEVILRCVPISNHLYFYWYRQILGQKVEFLVSFYNNEISEKSEIFDDQFSVERPDGSNFTLKIRSTKLEDSAMYFCASGRGDEQYFGPGTRLTVT.

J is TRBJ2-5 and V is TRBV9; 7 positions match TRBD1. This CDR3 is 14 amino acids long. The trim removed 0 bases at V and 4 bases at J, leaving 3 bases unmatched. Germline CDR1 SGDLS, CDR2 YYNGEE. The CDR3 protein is CASSVEGALETQYF. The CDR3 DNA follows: TGTGCCAGCAGCGTAGAGGGGGCCTTAGAGACCCAGTACTTC.

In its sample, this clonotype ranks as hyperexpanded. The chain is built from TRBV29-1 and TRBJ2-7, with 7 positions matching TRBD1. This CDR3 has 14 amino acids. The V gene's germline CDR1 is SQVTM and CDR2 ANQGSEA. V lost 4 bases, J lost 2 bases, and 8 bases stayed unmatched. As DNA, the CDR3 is TGCAGCGTTGGAGCGGAGACAGGGACCTACGAGCAGTACTTC. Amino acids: CSVGAETGTYEQYF.